This is a list of T cell receptor beta chains from one sample in a study of technical replicates of blood from a handful of donors. TCRdb's table, derived via immunoSEQ multiplex PCR, lists solely in-frame clones and lacks some. Of approximately 85,000 clones listed, approximately 95% were seen once; the top ten hold less than 0.3%. Sequenced sample: T cells isolated from PBMCs. The receptors here all came from a human donor in good health. CDR3s include the opening cysteine and the closing phenylalanine or tryptophan. The order of the fields is V gene, J gene, CDR3 protein.

TRBV2,TRBJ2-7,CASSGGGGNEQYF
TRBV27,TRBJ1-1,CASGGSREAFF
TRBV30,TRBJ2-7,CAWSPPGVASYYEQYF
TRBV5-1,TRBJ1-3,CASQGPGNTIYF
TRBV2,TRBJ2-4,CASSEYTGQLKNIQYF
TRBV9,TRBJ2-7,CASSPTTGVFQQYF
TRBV6-6,TRBJ2-7,CASSPNDREHEQYF
TRBV7-9,TRBJ1-4,CASSLMGGKGEKLFF
TRBV30,TRBJ1-1,CAWSVKGQKAFF
TRBV5-4,TRBJ2-7,CASSLSSEPHYEQYF
TRBV9,TRBJ1-1,CASSSGQGPSEAFF
TRBV9,TRBJ1-1,CASSVGGEPMNTEAFF
TRBV4-1,TRBJ2-1,CASSSSSGGIRYNEQFF
TRBV5-4,TRBJ1-2,CASSLADGYTF
TRBV19,TRBJ2-3,CASSIRLAYEPTDTQYF
TRBV9,TRBJ2-1,CASSPGLALYNEQFF
TRBV14,TRBJ1-1,CASSQESVWTEAFF
TRBV11-3,TRBJ2-1,CASSLGLAGGYNEQFF
TRBV10-3,TRBJ2-5,CAISDSVSGETQYF
TRBV25-1,TRBJ2-2,CASSEVGLASGGELFF
TRBV9,TRBJ2-7,CASSVDPSGNYEQYF
TRBV7-9,TRBJ2-3,CASNSRTLSDTQYF
TRBV6-6,TRBJ1-3,CASSYSSGTPSTTIYF
TRBV29-1,TRBJ2-1,CSVETGRYYEQFF
TRBV19,TRBJ2-7,CASRTRDRVDEQYF
TRBV5-1,TRBJ2-3,CASSLGTSYTDTQYF
TRBV28,TRBJ2-2,CATLEGGNTGELFF